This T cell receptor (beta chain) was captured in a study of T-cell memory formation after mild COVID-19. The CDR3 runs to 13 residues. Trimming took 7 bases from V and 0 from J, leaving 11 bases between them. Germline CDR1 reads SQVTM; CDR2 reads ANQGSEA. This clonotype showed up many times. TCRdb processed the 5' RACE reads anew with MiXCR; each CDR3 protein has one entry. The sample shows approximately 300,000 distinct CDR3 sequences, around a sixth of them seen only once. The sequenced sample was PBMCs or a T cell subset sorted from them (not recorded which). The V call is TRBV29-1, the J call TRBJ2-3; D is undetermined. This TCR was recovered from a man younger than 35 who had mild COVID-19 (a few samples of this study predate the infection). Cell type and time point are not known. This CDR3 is CSGGGVSTDTQYF. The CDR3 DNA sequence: TGCAGCGGGGGTGGGGTGAGCACAGATACGCAGTATTTT.